These 10 T cell receptor beta chains originate from one sample sequenced in a study of long-term antiretroviral therapy in people with HIV. The assay, immunoSEQ v3.0, was run at survey level. The method was immunoSEQ multiplex PCR; TCRdb's version includes in-frame clones alone and lacks a portion of them. The sample holds over 15,000 clones, roughly 90% seen once. The material sequenced was unsorted PBMCs, taken 0.3 years after starting antiretroviral therapy. The receptors stem from a man in his 60s with HIV.

The gene calls are TRBV5-1 and TRBJ2-1; tentative D call: TRBD1 (6 bases). The CDR3 spans 15 residues. Trimming took off 0 bases at V and 4 bases at J, with 11 bases between the two ends. The V gene's germline CDR1 is SGHRS and CDR2 YFSETQ. The CDR3 sequence is CASSLVGGQYNEQFF. The CDR3 nucleotides are TGCGCCAGCAGCTTGGTAGGGGGACAATACAATGAGCAGTTCTTC.

The count of this clone is one. This rearrangement joins TRBV9 to TRBJ2-2, with D possibly called TRBD1 or TRBD2 (5 bases each). The V end was cut by 3 bases, the J end by 0 bases, with 9 bases between. The CDR3 is 15 amino acids. Germline-derived CDR1 and CDR2 are SGDLS and YYNGEE. In DNA form, the CDR3 reads TGTGCCAGCAGCGAGGGACCGGCGAACACCGGGGAGCTGTTTTTT. Amino acids: CASSEGPANTGELFF.

This chain uses TRBV7-9 with TRBJ1-1, with 8 bases lining up with TRBD1. V lost 5 bases to trimming and J lost 0 bases; unmatched junction nucleotides: 8. Germline loops: CDR1 SEHNR, CDR2 FQNEAQ (reference sequence). The CDR3 extends over 16 amino acids. The CDR3 region has the DNA TGTGCCAGCAGCCCGGAAACAGGGGGAATGAACACTGAAGCTTTCTTT. Translating it yields CASSPETGGMNTEAFF.

This rearrangement joins TRBV7-9 to TRBJ1-1, with a tentative D call TRBD1 (6 bases). Germline V CDR1 and CDR2: SEHNR, FQNEAQ (reference sequence). The V end was cut by 4 bases, the J end by 9 bases, with 12 bases between. The CDR3 has 12 residues. The CDR3 reads CASSSGTTKAFF. The CDR3 DNA reads as TGTGCCAGCAGCTCCGGGACAACAAAAGCTTTCTTT.

The rearrangement uses TRBV11-3 and TRBJ2-5; D is unresolved. CDR1 SGHNT and CDR2 YENEEA come from the germline V gene. V shed 1 base and J shed 1 base, with 4 bases lying between them. This CDR3 comprises 13 residues. The CDR3 protein is CASSLGTQETQYF. The CDR3 coding sequence is TGTGCCAGCAGCTTAGGGACCCAAGAGACCCAGTACTTC.

The chain is built from TRBV19 and TRBJ1-1, with no clear D. Deletions cut 8 bases from V and 0 bases from J, with 16 bases between. Germline V lookup: CDR1 LNHDA, CDR2 SQIVND (reference sequence). CDR3 size: 15 residues. The CDR3 spells CASLSGKAMNTEAFF. CDR3 bases: TGTGCCAGTCTAAGTGGGAAGGCTATGAACACTGAAGCTTTCTTT. Complete variable domain (other parts from reference TRBV19 and TRBJ1-1): DGGITQSPKYLFRKEGQNVTLSCEQNLNHDAMYWYRQDPGQGLRLIYYSQIVNDFQKGDIAEGYSVSREKKESFPLTVTSAQKNPTAFYLCASLSGKAMNTEAFFGQGTRLTVV.

The chain joins TRBV2 to TRBJ2-2, with TRBD1 matching over 9 bases. The V gene's germline CDR1 is SNHLY and CDR2 FYNNEI. V was pared by 6 bases and J by 5 bases, with 10 bases of the junction left unmatched. This CDR3 spans 16 amino acids. The CDR3 is CASRNLGQGPTGELFF. CDR3 DNA sequence: TGTGCCAGCAGGAACTTGGGACAGGGCCCAACCGGGGAGCTGTTTTTT.

The chain is built from TRBV19 and TRBJ1-4; 7 bases are a match to TRBD1. Germline lookup yields CDR1 LNHDA and CDR2 SQIVND (reference sequence). Germline trimming cut 8 bases from V and 11 bases from J; bases unmatched to any gene: 14. The CDR3 totals 14 residues. The CDR3 reads CASRRRDREFKLFF. CDR3 DNA sequence: TGTGCCAGTCGCAGGCGGGACAGAGAATTTAAACTGTTTTTT.

This chain links TRBV2 with TRBJ2-7; D is unresolved. CDR1 is SNHLY, CDR2 FYNNEI, per germline. Trimming left V 6 bases short and J 6 bases short, with 12 bases between. The CDR3 consists of 12 residues. In DNA form, the CDR3 reads TGTGCCAGCAGCAGCCTCTTTATCGAGCAGTACTTC. This sequence encodes CASSSLFIEQYF.

This chain connects TRBV18 to TRBJ1-2; D uncertain. This CDR3 contains 16 residues. Trimming removed 2 bases from V and 0 bases from J, with 13 bases in between. Germline loops: CDR1 KGHSH, CDR2 LQKENI. In nucleotides, the CDR3 is TGTGCCAGCTCACCAATTGAAGGGTCATCTAACTATGGCTACACCTTC. The encoded protein is CASSPIEGSSNYGYTF.